A single sample gave rise to the 29 T cell receptor beta chains below, sequenced in a study of T cells after yellow fever vaccination. Each CDR3 protein is one row after TCRdb ran MiXCR on the 5' RACE reads. The data contain approximately 300,000 distinct CDR3 sequences, about 11% of them seen just once; the ten biggest clones take up less than 3.5%. The sequenced sample was CD4+ T cells sorted from PBMCs, obtained 45 days after the yellow fever booster vaccination. The receptors derive from a man aged 18-30 years who received the YFV17D yellow fever vaccine.

This clonotype showed up many times. The J gene is TRBJ1-6, the V gene TRBV7-2; D ambiguous. CDR1 and CDR2 (germline): SGHTA, FQGNSA. This CDR3 is built from 14 residues. The V and J ends lost 7 bases and 0 bases respectively, with 7 bases between them. In nucleotides, the CDR3 is TGTGCCAGCAACTGGGGCTCCTATAATTCACCCCTCCACTTT. This codes for CASNWGSYNSPLHF.

The chain recombines TRBV20-1 with TRBJ2-3, with a weak D call TRBD1 (5 bases). Germline V gene data show CDR1 as DFQATT and CDR2 as SNEGSKA (reference sequence). Trimming left V 2 bases short and J 0 bases short, with 15 bases between. The CDR3 totals 16 residues. The CDR3 is CSARNRKVSSTDTQYF. CDR3 nucleotide sequence: TGCAGTGCTAGAAACAGGAAAGTCTCTAGCACAGATACGCAGTATTTT.

V and J are TRBV5-4 and TRBJ2-5; 13 positions agree with TRBD2. In germline, CDR1 is SGHNT, CDR2 YYREEE (reference sequence). CDR3 size: 14 residues. The trim removed 5 bases at V and 6 bases at J, leaving 4 bases unmatched. As DNA, the CDR3 is TGTGCCAGCAGACTAGCGGGGGGGCAAAAGACCCAGTACTTC. The encoded protein is CASRLAGGQKTQYF.

The chain employs TRBV5-1 and TRBJ2-5; 7 nucleotides agree with TRBD1. The CDR3 is 13 residues long. Germline CDR1 SGHRS, CDR2 YFSETQ. Trimming at V came to 6 bases and at J to 5 bases, leaving 7 bases not matched to a gene. The CDR3: CASNEGAEETQYF. In DNA, the CDR3 is TGCGCCAGCAATGAGGGGGCCGAGGAGACCCAGTACTTC.

This clonotype has just a few counts. This chain joins TRBV7-3 and TRBJ2-3, with D tentatively TRBD1 (8 bases). V lost 2 bases and J 6 bases, leaving 12 bases between the germline ends. The CDR3 has 14 residues. Germline lookup yields CDR1 SGHTA and CDR2 FQGTGA. The DNA of the CDR3 is TGTGCCAGCAGCTTAGCGGGGGACAGGGATACGCAGTATTTT. This gives the protein CASSLAGDRDTQYF. Variable domain in full (rest from reference TRBV7-3 and TRBJ2-3): GAGVSQTPSNKVTEKGKYVELRCDPISGHTALYWYRQSLGQGPEFLIYFQGTGAADDSGLPNDRFFAVRPEGSVSTLKIQRTERGDSAVYLCASSLAGDRDTQYFGPGTRLTVL.

This chain links TRBV28 with TRBJ2-1; D is unresolved. Per the germline V gene, CDR1 is MDHEN and CDR2 is SYDVKM. V lost 4 bases, J lost 4 bases, and 11 bases lay in between. This CDR3 has 14 amino acids. The CDR3 region is CASSYGSSYNEQFF. CDR3 sequence (DNA): TGTGCCAGCAGTTACGGCAGTTCTTACAATGAGCAGTTCTTC.

The J gene is TRBJ2-1, the V gene TRBV5-1; perhaps TRBD1 as D (6 bases). CDR1 and CDR2 from the germline V gene are SGHRS and YFSETQ. The CDR3 loop spans 14 amino acids. Trimming pared 2 bases from V and 8 bases from J, leaving 14 bases between. CDR3 DNA: TGCGCCAGCAGCTTTGAAGGGGGTGTGGATGAGCAGTTCTTC. Its protein is CASSFEGGVDEQFF.

The sample holds many counts of this clonotype. The chain has TRBV9 and TRBJ2-7; tentatively, D is TRBD2 (6 bases). Trimming removed 1 base at V and 2 bases at J, with 10 bases between. Per the germline V gene, CDR1 is SGDLS and CDR2 is YYNGEE. The CDR3 consists of 14 residues. The DNA for the CDR3 is TGTGCCAGCAGCGTACGCGCGGGGACCTACGAGCAGTACTTC. It translates to CASSVRAGTYEQYF.

This clonotype was detected many times. The chain has TRBV7-2 and TRBJ2-5; 10 positions match TRBD2. This CDR3 spans 15 amino acids. Germline trimming cut 5 bases from V and 1 base from J; bases unmatched to any gene: 4. Germline V CDR1 and CDR2: SGHTA, FQGNSA. The DNA of the CDR3 is TGTGCCAGCAGCCAAGAGCGGGGGGGCCAAGAGACCCAGTACTTC. Residues: CASSQERGGQETQYF.

This clonotype has more than one count but fewer than ten. The CDR3 sequence is CASRPGRGSTDTQYF. Written as DNA, the CDR3 is TGTGCCAGCAGGCCCGGGCGCGGTAGCACAGATACGCAGTATTTT. The chain uses TRBV12-3 or TRBV12-4 and TRBJ2-3; D gene uncertain. The CDR3 spans 15 residues. V was cut by 6 bases and J by 0 bases, with 13 bases left in between.

This clonotype was detected a few times. J is TRBJ2-3 and V is TRBV7-9; TRBD2 is a possible D gene (6 bases). Between the trimmed V and J ends, which lost 5 bases and 1 base, there was a span of 10 bases. The CDR3 totals 14 residues. The germline gives CDR1 SEHNR, CDR2 FQNEAQ (reference sequence). Here the CDR3 DNA reads TGTGCCAGCAGCGGAGGGACCCGCACAGATACGCAGTATTTT. It specifies CASSGGTRTDTQYF. The complete variable domain, with remaining parts taken from reference TRBV7-9 and TRBJ2-3, reads DTGVSQNPRHKITKRGQNVTFRCDPISEHNRLYWYRQTLGQGPEFLTYFQNEAQLEKSRLLSDRFSAERPKGSFSTLEIQRTEQGDSAMYLCASSGGTRTDTQYFGPGTRLTVL.

J is TRBJ1-1 and V is TRBV6-6; D is uncertain. In germline, CDR1 is MNHNY, CDR2 SVGAGI (reference sequence). V dropped 5 bases and J dropped 6 bases, with 10 bases sitting between them. The CDR3 runs to 12 residues. In nucleotides, the CDR3 is TGTGCCAGCAGTCCTTTCGTCCCTGAAGCTTTCTTT. Encoded protein: CASSPFVPEAFF.

This clonotype was found a few times. This chain links TRBV9 with TRBJ2-7; 7 bases are a match to TRBD2. The germline V gene has CDR1 SGDLS and CDR2 YYNGEE. This CDR3 spans 15 amino acids. With V trimmed by 2 bases and J by 3 bases, 8 bases remained unmatched. DNA for the CDR3: TGTGCCAGCAGCGTTGACCCGGGACTATACTACGAGCAGTACTTC. Residues: CASSVDPGLYYEQYF.

The J gene is TRBJ2-2, the V gene TRBV20-1; D tentatively reads TRBD1 or TRBD2 (5 bases each). The CDR3 runs to 16 residues. With 0 bases removed from V and 0 bases from J, the gap between germline ends came to 11 bases. Germline V CDR1 and CDR2: DFQATT, SNEGSKA (reference sequence). In DNA, the CDR3 is TGCAGTGCTAGAGATAAGGGGACCGCGAACACCGGGGAGCTGTTTTTT. Residues: CSARDKGTANTGELFF.

The chain couples TRBV24-1 to TRBJ2-2; no reliable D call. The CDR3 totals 14 residues. CDR1 and CDR2 (germline): KGHDR, SFDVKD. Between the trimmed V and J ends, which lost 5 bases and 2 bases, there was a span of 8 bases. Here the CDR3 reads CATSGQINTGELFF. In DNA form, the CDR3 reads TGTGCCACCAGTGGTCAGATTAACACCGGGGAGCTGTTTTTT.

The rearrangement uses TRBV12-3 or TRBV12-4 and TRBJ1-1, with D unresolved. The CDR3 contains 16 residues. V was clipped by 3 bases and J by 6 bases, with 20 bases between them. The CDR3 reads CASSFIAGYKAAEAFF. The DNA for the CDR3 is TGTGCCAGCAGTTTTATAGCTGGATACAAGGCGGCTGAAGCTTTCTTT.

This clonotype was seen a handful of times. The rearrangement uses TRBV28 and TRBJ2-4; unclear D gene. The germline gives CDR1 MDHEN, CDR2 SYDVKM. With 0 bases removed from V and 0 bases from J, the gap between germline ends came to 9 bases. The CDR3 is 16 residues long. The CDR3 region is CASSLWKSLAKNIQYF. CDR3 bases: TGTGCCAGCAGTTTATGGAAATCACTAGCCAAAAACATTCAGTACTTC.

The rearrangement uses TRBV5-6 and TRBJ2-7; D may be TRBD1 (5 bases). V dropped 6 bases and J dropped 6 bases, with 13 bases sitting between them. The CDR3 extends over 12 amino acids. Per germline, CDR1 SGHDT and CDR2 YYEEEE. DNA for the CDR3: TGTGCCAGCACCCTTAGGGGAACCGAGCAGTACTTC. Its protein is CASTLRGTEQYF.

This clonotype was picked up a small number of times. The V call is TRBV4-3, the J call TRBJ2-3; D not certain. This CDR3 region has 14 residues. CDR1 LGHNA and CDR2 YSLEER come from the germline V gene. The germline V and J ends were trimmed by 8 bases and 3 bases, with 15 bases remaining between them. CDR3 protein: CASSVGTFTDTQYF. CDR3 in DNA: TGCGCCAGCTCGGTAGGAACCTTTACAGATACGCAGTATTTT.

The chain employs TRBV7-9 and TRBJ2-7; no clear D. The germline V and J ends were trimmed by 1 base and 0 bases, with 10 bases remaining between them. CDR1 SEHNR and CDR2 FQNEAQ come from the germline V gene (reference sequence). The CDR3 has 15 amino acids. Here the CDR3 DNA reads TGTGCCAGCAGCTTAGTACCGACGAGCTCCTACGAGCAGTACTTC. Translated, it gives CASSLVPTSSYEQYF.

This clonotype was seen at least ten times. The chain uses TRBV18 and TRBJ2-3; the D is unclear. This CDR3 is 13 amino acids long. Germline CDR1 and CDR2: KGHSH and LQKENI. V was cut by 1 base and J by 6 bases, with 8 bases left in between. CDR3 loop: CASSPRDTDTQYF. The CDR3 coding sequence is TGTGCCAGCTCACCACGGGATACGGATACGCAGTATTTT. The full variable domain, in which reference TRBV18 and TRBJ2-3 provide the parts outside the CDR3, is NAGVMQNPRHLVRRRGQEARLRCSPMKGHSHVYWYRQLPEEGLKFMVYLQKENIIDESGMPKERFSAEFPKEGPSILRIQQVVRGDSAAYFCASSPRDTDTQYFGPGTRLTVL.

This clonotype has just a few counts. The V gene is TRBV4-2, the J gene TRBJ2-7; 11 bases are a match to TRBD2. Losses at the gene ends were 1 base for V and 2 bases for J; bases not matched to a gene: 7. Germline lookup yields CDR1 LGHNA and CDR2 YNFKEQ. CDR3 length: 17 residues. The CDR3 spells CASSQAAHSGGAYEQYF. CDR3 bases: TGTGCCAGCAGCCAAGCCGCCCATAGCGGGGGGGCCTACGAGCAGTACTTC.

This clonotype was counted at least ten times. The V and J genes are TRBV25-1 and TRBJ1-5; D gene ambiguous. From germline, CDR1 is MGHDK and CDR2 SYGVNS. The ends were cut back, 4 bases at V and 3 bases at J, with 7 bases in the middle. The CDR3 length is 13 residues. The CDR3 coding sequence is TGTGCCAGCAGTGCGGCAGCCAATCAGCCCCAGCATTTT. It codes for CASSAAANQPQHF. Full variable domain (rest looked up from reference TRBV25-1 and TRBJ1-5): EADIYQTPRYLVIGTGKKITLECSQTMGHDKMYWYQQDPGMELHLIHYSYGVNSTEKGDLSSESTVSRIRTEHFPLTLESARPSHTSQYLCASSAAANQPQHFGDGTRLSIL.

This clonotype was seen more than once but under ten times. This chain connects TRBV3-1 to TRBJ2-2; TRBD2 matches at 13 bases. The CDR3 runs 21 residues. After removal of 4 bases from V and 1 base from J, the junction contained 15 bases not matched to a gene. Germline values: CDR1 LGHDT, CDR2 YNNKEL (reference sequence). This chain's CDR3 is CASSRFRLAGGLTRNTGELFF. The CDR3, as DNA: TGTGCCAGCAGCCGATTCCGACTAGCGGGGGGTCTAACACGGAACACCGGGGAGCTGTTTTTT. The complete variable domain, with remaining parts taken from reference TRBV3-1 and TRBJ2-2, reads DTAVSQTPKYLVTQMGNDKSIKCEQNLGHDTMYWYKQDSKKFLKIMFSYNNKELIINETVPNRFSPKSPDKAHLNLHINSLELGDSAVYFCASSRFRLAGGLTRNTGELFFGEGSRLTVL.

This rearrangement joins TRBV7-2 to TRBJ1-1, with D maybe TRBD1 (6 bases). The CDR3 spans 13 residues. CDR1 is SGHTA and CDR2 is FQGNSA in the germline V gene. Trimming stripped 6 bases from V and 3 bases from J, with 11 bases between. The CDR3 here is CASSRQADTEAFF. The DNA of the CDR3 is TGTGCCAGCAGTAGACAGGCTGACACTGAAGCTTTCTTT.

This clonotype was seen only a few times. The V and J genes are TRBV6-2 or TRBV6-3 and TRBJ2-5; D possibly corresponds to TRBD1 (8 bases). Trimming took 5 bases from V and 5 from J, leaving 15 bases between them. In germline, CDR1 is MNHEY, CDR2 SVGEGT. This CDR3 has 14 amino acids. This chain's CDR3 is CASSNGQGGETQYF. CDR3 sequence (DNA): TGTGCCAGCAGTAACGGACAGGGAGGGGAGACCCAGTACTTC.

This clonotype appeared many times. The rearrangement uses TRBV5-1 and TRBJ2-5; 10 nucleotides line up with TRBD1. The length of the CDR3 is 14 residues. Trimming at V came to 4 bases and at J to 7 bases, leaving 7 bases not matched to a gene. The germline CDR1 and CDR2 sequences are SGHRS and YFSETQ. The CDR3 loop is CASSADRGSVTQYF. The CDR3 DNA sequence: TGCGCCAGCAGCGCGGACAGGGGGTCGGTGACCCAGTACTTC.

A few counts support this clonotype. The chain employs TRBV6-2 or TRBV6-3 and TRBJ1-5; D is undetermined. The germline V and J ends were trimmed by 7 bases and 0 bases, with 7 bases remaining between them. From germline, CDR1 is MNHEY and CDR2 SVGEGT. The CDR3 totals 13 residues. Here the CDR3 DNA reads TGTGCCAGCACCCAGGTTAGCAATCAGCCCCAGCATTTT. Protein product: CASTQVSNQPQHF.

V usage is TRBV6-1 and J usage is TRBJ2-7; TRBD2 aligns across 8 bases. Germline-derived CDR1 and CDR2 are MNHNS and SASEGT. The length of the CDR3 is 14 residues. V gave up 6 bases and J gave up 0 bases; unmatched junction bases: 4. The CDR3 DNA follows: TGTGCCAGCAGAGCTAGCGGGCTCTCCTACGAGCAGTACTTC. Amino acids: CASRASGLSYEQYF.